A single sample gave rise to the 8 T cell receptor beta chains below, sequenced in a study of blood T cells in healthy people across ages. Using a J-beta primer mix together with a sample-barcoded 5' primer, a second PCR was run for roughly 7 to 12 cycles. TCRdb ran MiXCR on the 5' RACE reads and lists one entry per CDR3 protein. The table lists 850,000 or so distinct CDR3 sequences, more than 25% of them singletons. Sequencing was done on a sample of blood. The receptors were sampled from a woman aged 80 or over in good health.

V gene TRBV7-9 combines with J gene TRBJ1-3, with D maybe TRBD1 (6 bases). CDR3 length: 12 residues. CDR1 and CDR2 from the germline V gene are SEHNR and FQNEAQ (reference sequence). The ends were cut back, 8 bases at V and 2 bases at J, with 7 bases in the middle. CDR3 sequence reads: CASSGAGNTIYF. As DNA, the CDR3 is TGTGCCAGCTCAGGGGCTGGAAACACCATATATTTT.

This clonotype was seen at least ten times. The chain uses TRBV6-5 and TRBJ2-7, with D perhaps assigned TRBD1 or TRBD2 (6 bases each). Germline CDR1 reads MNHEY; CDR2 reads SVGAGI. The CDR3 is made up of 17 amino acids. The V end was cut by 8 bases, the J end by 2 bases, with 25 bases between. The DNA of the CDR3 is TGTGCCAGCGCCCGCAAGGGGGGCCGATTCCCCACCTACGAGCAGTACTTC. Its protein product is CASARKGGRFPTYEQYF.

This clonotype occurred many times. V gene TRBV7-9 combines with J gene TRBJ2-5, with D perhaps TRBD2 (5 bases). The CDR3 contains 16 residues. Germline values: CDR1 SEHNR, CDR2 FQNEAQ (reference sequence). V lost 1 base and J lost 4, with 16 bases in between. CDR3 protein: CASSLGEGAGRETQYF. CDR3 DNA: TGTGCCAGCAGCTTAGGCGAGGGCGCGGGTCGAGAGACCCAGTACTTC. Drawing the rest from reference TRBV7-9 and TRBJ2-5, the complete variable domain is DTGVSQNPRHKITKRGQNVTFRCDPISEHNRLYWYRQTLGQGPEFLTYFQNEAQLEKSRLLSDRFSAERPKGSFSTLEIQRTEQGDSAMYLCASSLGEGAGRETQYFGPGTRLLVL.

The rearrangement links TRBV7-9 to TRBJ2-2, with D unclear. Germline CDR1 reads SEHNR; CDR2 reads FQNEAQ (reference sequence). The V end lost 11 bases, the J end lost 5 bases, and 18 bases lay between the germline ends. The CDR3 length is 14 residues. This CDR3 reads CASSRVGLTGELFF. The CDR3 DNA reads TGTGCCTCCTCGCGAGTAGGGTTGACCGGGGAGCTGTTTTTT. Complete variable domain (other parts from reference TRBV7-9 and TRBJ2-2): DTGVSQNPRHKITKRGQNVTFRCDPISEHNRLYWYRQTLGQGPEFLTYFQNEAQLEKSRLLSDRFSAERPKGSFSTLEIQRTEQGDSAMYLCASSRVGLTGELFFGEGSRLTVL.

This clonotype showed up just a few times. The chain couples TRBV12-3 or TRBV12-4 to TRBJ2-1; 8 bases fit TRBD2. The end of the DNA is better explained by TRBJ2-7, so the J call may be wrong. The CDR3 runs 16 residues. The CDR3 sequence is CASSSPGLATYNEQYF. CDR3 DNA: TGTGCCAGCAGTTCCCCTGGACTAGCCACCTACAATGAGCAGTACTTC.

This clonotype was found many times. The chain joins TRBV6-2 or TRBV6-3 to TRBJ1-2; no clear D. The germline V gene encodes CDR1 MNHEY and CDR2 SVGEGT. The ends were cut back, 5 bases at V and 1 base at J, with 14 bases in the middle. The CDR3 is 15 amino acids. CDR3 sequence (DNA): TGTGCCAGCAGTGATATATTCCGCTATAACTATGGCTACACCTTC. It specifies CASSDIFRYNYGYTF.

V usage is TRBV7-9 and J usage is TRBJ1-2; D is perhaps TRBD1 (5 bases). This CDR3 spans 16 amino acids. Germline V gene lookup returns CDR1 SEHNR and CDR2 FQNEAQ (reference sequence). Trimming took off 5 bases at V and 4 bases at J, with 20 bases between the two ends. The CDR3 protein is CASSPSSWDLRYGYTF. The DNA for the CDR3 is TGTGCCAGCAGCCCGTCATCCTGGGACCTGCGCTATGGCTACACCTTC.

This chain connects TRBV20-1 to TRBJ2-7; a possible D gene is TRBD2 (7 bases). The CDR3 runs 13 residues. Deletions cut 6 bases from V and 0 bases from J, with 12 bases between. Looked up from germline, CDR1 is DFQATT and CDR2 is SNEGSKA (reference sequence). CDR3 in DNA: TGCAGTGCCCTCGGGGGGCGCTCCTACGAGCAGTACTTC. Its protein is CSALGGRSYEQYF.